Reported below is one TCR beta chain. The sample belongs to a study of blood T cell repertoires in COVID-19. Assay: immunoSEQ multiplex PCR; the TCRdb copy retains only in-frame clones and omits some. Of fewer than 450,000 clones in the sample, more than 70% were seen once. The Seattle patients joined while their infection was active and were tracked longitudinally afterward. The source is a woman in her 70s with COVID-19, enrolled during active disease. Sequencing was performed on peripheral blood.

The CDR3 sequence is CATSGTSGGFNEQFF. In DNA, the CDR3 is TGTGCCACCAGTGGTACTAGCGGGGGGTTCAATGAGCAGTTCTTC. The genes are TRBV24-1 and TRBJ2-1; 12 bases match TRBD2. Germline V CDR1 and CDR2: KGHDR, SFDVKD. The junction had 4 bases not matched to a gene; V was cut back by 5 bases and J by 6 bases. This CDR3 contains 15 residues.